What follows describes a single T cell receptor beta chain. What it binds is unknown. The V segment lost 5 bases and the J segment 6 bases; nucleotides outside the gene matches: 3. The V gene's germline CDR1 is MNHEY and CDR2 SMNVEV (reference sequence). The CDR3 loop spans 15 amino acids. The data derive from a study of graft-versus-host responses after intestinal transplantation. Study in general: For two to four years after anti-thymocyte globulin induction, all recipients took tacrolimus and steroids.

Sequencing used immunoSEQ multiplex PCR; TCRdb keeps in-frame clones, though not all of them. The repertoire has about 27,000 clones, about 94% of them found once; the top ten carry nearly 0.85%. Study findings and constraints: Early declines in HvG clones that occurred post-transplant were associated with peak circulating GvH clone levels.

This chain links TRBV27 with TRBJ2-1; 14 positions match TRBD2. The source material was PBMCs, sampled 30 days after intestinal transplant. The clonotype comes from a human patient who received an intestinal transplant, so some T cells may come from the graft donor. CDR3: CASSDGTSGSNEQFF. CDR3 nucleotide sequence: TGTGCCAGCAGTGACGGGACTAGCGGGAGCAATGAGCAGTTCTTC.